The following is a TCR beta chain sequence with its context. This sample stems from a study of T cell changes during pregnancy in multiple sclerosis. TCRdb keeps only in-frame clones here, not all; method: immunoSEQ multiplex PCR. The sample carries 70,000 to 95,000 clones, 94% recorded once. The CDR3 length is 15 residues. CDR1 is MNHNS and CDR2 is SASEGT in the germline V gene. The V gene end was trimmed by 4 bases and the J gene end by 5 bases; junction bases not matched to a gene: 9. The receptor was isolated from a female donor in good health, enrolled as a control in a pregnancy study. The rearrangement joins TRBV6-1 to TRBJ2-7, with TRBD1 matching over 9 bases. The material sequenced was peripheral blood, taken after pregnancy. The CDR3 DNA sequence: TGTGCCAGCAGTGGCCCGGACAGGGGATCGCACGAGCAGTACTTC. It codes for CASSGPDRGSHEQYF.